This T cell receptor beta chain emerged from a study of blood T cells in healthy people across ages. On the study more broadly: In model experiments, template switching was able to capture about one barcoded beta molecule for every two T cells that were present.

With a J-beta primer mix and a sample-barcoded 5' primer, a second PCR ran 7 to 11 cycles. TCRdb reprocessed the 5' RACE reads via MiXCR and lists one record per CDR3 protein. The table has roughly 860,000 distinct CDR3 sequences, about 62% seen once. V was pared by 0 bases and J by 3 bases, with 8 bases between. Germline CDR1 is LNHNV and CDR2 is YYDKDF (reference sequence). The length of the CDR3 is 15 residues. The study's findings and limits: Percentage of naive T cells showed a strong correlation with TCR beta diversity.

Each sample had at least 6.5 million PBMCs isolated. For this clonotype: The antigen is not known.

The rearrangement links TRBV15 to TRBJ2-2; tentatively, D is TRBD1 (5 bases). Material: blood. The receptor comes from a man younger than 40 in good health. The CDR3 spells CATSRDRADTGELFF. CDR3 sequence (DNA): TGTGCCACCAGCAGAGACAGGGCGGACACCGGGGAGCTGTTTTTT. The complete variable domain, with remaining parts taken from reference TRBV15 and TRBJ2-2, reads DAMVIQNPRYQVTQFGKPVTLSCSQTLNHNVMYWYQQKSSQAPKLLFHYYDKDFNNEADTPDNFQSRRPNTSFCFLDIRSPGLGDTAMYLCATSRDRADTGELFFGEGSRLTVL.